This TCR beta chain was documented in a study of blood T cells in healthy people across ages. Healthy Russian Caucasian donors spanned ages about 6 to 100 years. V was clipped by 5 bases and J by 11 bases; unmatched bases: 14. Germline V gene data show CDR1 as MNHEY and CDR2 as SMNVEV (reference sequence). This CDR3 spans 14 amino acids. Using a J-beta primer mix together with a sample-barcoded 5' primer, a second PCR was run for about 6 to 11 cycles. TCRdb re-analysed the 5' RACE reads in MiXCR, keeping a single row per CDR3 protein. The table lists about 1.4 million distinct CDR3 sequences, around 55% of them singletons. The study's findings and limits: Higher diversity and more naive CD4+ cells were features of long-lived donors, compared to aged donors. Among T cells, TCR beta diversity per million cells dropped roughly linearly as age rose.

As regards this clonotype: Its matching antigen is unknown.

The sequencing input was blood. The TCR was taken from a man in his late teens or twenties in good health. The gene calls are TRBV27 and TRBJ2-5; the match to TRBD2 covers 7 bases. For the CDR3, the DNA is TGTGCCAGCAGTAGAGTAGCGGGTAGCGGTGAGCAGTACTTC. Protein: CASSRVAGSGEQYF.